The 4 T cell receptor beta chains below were found in one sample sequenced in a study of Graves' ophthalmopathy and Graves' hyperthyroidism. As the template, RNA transcripts were used to amplify TCR beta CDR3 regions. The authors performed first-round RT-PCR with HTBI primers and then a second-round multiplex PCR. TCRdb reprocessed the multiplex PCR reads via MiXCR and lists one record per CDR3 protein. The top ten hold over 7.5% of the sample, which has some 200,000 distinct CDR3 sequences, just under 30% seen once. Sequenced input: peripheral blood. Receptors originate from a middle-aged man with Graves' ophthalmopathy.

This clonotype was seen many times. V is TRBV5-6 and J is TRBJ2-7; D possibly uses TRBD1 or TRBD2 (5 bases each). Germline loops: CDR1 SGHDT, CDR2 YYEEEE. Between the trimmed V and J ends, which lost 3 bases and 6 bases, there was a span of 10 bases. The CDR3 is made up of 12 amino acids. The CDR3 DNA is TGTGCCAGCAGCTGGGGGTGGAGCGAGCAGTACTTC. This sequence encodes CASSWGWSEQYF.

This clonotype was recorded at least ten times. The chain is built from TRBV11-2 and TRBJ2-7, with D unresolved. CDR1 and CDR2 from the germline V gene are SGHAT and FQNNGV. The CDR3 runs to 15 residues. V was cut by 1 base and J by 5 bases, with 15 bases left in between. CDR3 protein: CASSLVRGGSHEQYF. CDR3 nucleotides: TGTGCCAGCAGCTTAGTACGAGGTGGCAGCCACGAGCAGTACTTC.

This clonotype was counted ten times or more. This rearrangement joins TRBV2 to TRBJ2-2, with 7 bases matching TRBD2. The CDR3 covers 15 residues. Germline assignment: CDR1 SNHLY and CDR2 FYNNEI. V shed 6 bases, J shed 1 base, and the junction held 5 bases outside the gene matches. CDR3 region: CASSLGGGNTGELFF. The CDR3 DNA reads TGTGCCAGCAGCCTGGGCGGGGGGAACACCGGGGAGCTGTTTTTT.

There are many counts of this clonotype. The chain couples TRBV25-1 to TRBJ2-1; either TRBD1 or TRBD2 may supply D (5 bases each). Germline V gives CDR1 MGHDK, CDR2 SYGVNS. The CDR3 covers 18 residues. V was pared by 2 bases and J by 4 bases, with 21 bases between. The CDR3 sequence is CASSEPLGDPNRYNEQFF. The CDR3 coding sequence is TGTGCCAGCAGTGAACCCCTCGGGGACCCTAATCGTTACAATGAGCAGTTCTTC.